The next 27 T cell receptor beta chains were all read from a single sample in a study of blood T cell repertoires in COVID-19. The method was immunoSEQ multiplex PCR; TCRdb's version includes in-frame clones alone and lacks a portion of them. Found here are tens of thousands of clones, around 89% of them singletons; the top ten hold approximately 2.9%. The sample taken for sequencing was peripheral blood. The receptors originated from a man aged 45-60 years with active COVID-19.

This rearrangement joins TRBV30 to TRBJ2-5; TRBD2 might be the D (6 bases). The V end was cut by 7 bases, the J end by 5 bases, with 20 bases between. Germline V gives CDR1 GTSNPN, CDR2 SVGIG (reference sequence). The CDR3 extends over 14 amino acids. CDR3 region: CASQVRGREETQYF. In DNA, the CDR3 is TGTGCCTCCCAGGTCCGGGGTCGGGAGGAGACCCAGTACTTC.

The rearrangement links TRBV19 to TRBJ2-7; 9 bases align to TRBD1. Germline V gene sequence: CDR1 LNHDA, CDR2 SQIVND (reference sequence). There are 14 residues in the CDR3. Germline trimming cut 10 bases from V and 2 bases from J; bases unmatched to any gene: 9. CDR3 coding DNA: TGTGCCACCCGAGCCGGGACAGGGACCTACGAGCAGTACTTC. It translates to CATRAGTGTYEQYF.

The genes are TRBV5-5 and TRBJ1-6, with 7 bases lining up with TRBD1. Germline V gene lookup returns CDR1 SGHKS and CDR2 YYEKEE (reference sequence). The CDR3 loop spans 15 amino acids. The J segment lost 7 bases and the V segment lost 4 bases, leaving 8 bases of the junction unmatched. CDR3 nucleotides: TGTGCCAGCAGCGATGGACAGGTCAGAAATTCACCCCTCCACTTT. As protein: CASSDGQVRNSPLHF.

This clone came up a few times. The V and J genes are TRBV5-1 and TRBJ2-7; 8 bases fit TRBD1. V trimming: 2 bases; J trimming: 2 bases; junction bases outside the gene matches: 0. Germline V CDR1 and CDR2: SGHRS, YFSETQ. The CDR3 is 13 amino acids. The CDR3 spells CASSLQGAYEQYF. The DNA of the CDR3 is TGCGCCAGCAGCTTACAGGGGGCCTACGAGCAGTACTTC.

Written as DNA, the CDR3 is TGTGCCAGCAGCCAACAGGGGAGTGGAAACACCATATATTTT. Its translation is CASSQQGSGNTIYF. This rearrangement joins TRBV7-9 to TRBJ1-3, with TRBD1 matching over 7 bases. The V segment lost 5 bases and the J segment 3 bases; nucleotides outside the gene matches: 4. Per the germline V gene, CDR1 is SEHNR and CDR2 is FQNEAQ (reference sequence). CDR3 size: 14 residues.

CDR3 region: CASSEAGQVGIQYF. In DNA form, the CDR3 reads TGCGCCAGCAGTGAGGCGGGACAGGTGGGCATTCAGTACTTC. The chain carries TRBV10-1 and TRBJ2-4; 8 positions match TRBD1. The CDR3 extends over 14 amino acids. The V and J ends lost 2 bases and 9 bases, in that order; junction bases with no gene match: 6. Germline CDR1 reads WNHNN; CDR2 reads SYGVQD (reference sequence).

In DNA, the CDR3 is TGTGCCTGGAGTGTGTCAGGATATAATGAAAAACTGTTTTTT. This sequence encodes CAWSVSGYNEKLFF. The gene calls are TRBV30 and TRBJ1-4; no reliable D call. Per germline, CDR1 GTSNPN and CDR2 SVGIG (reference sequence). The CDR3 length is 14 residues. V lost 0 bases and J lost 4, with 9 bases in between. Filled out from reference TRBV30 and TRBJ1-4, the complete variable domain reads SQTIHQWPATLVQPVGSPLSLECTVEGTSNPNLYWYRQAAGRGLQLLFYSVGIGQISSEVPQNLSASRPQDRQFILSSKKLLLSDSGFYLCAWSVSGYNEKLFFGSGTQLSVL.

This clone was counted only a few times. The chain carries TRBV10-1 and TRBJ2-6; D gene ambiguous. Germline lookup yields CDR1 WNHNN and CDR2 SYGVQD (reference sequence). The CDR3 has 17 amino acids. Trimming removed 0 bases at V and 2 bases at J, with 11 bases between. The CDR3 nucleotides read TGCGCCAGCAGTGAGTCGACTCGAGTCCCTGGGGCCAACGTCCTGACTTTC. It specifies CASSESTRVPGANVLTF.

V and J are TRBV5-1 and TRBJ2-5; D is perhaps TRBD1 (6 bases). Germline V gene data show CDR1 as SGHRS and CDR2 as YFSETQ. The CDR3 covers 14 residues. V was shortened by 0 bases and J by 5 bases, with 11 bases between the two germline ends. In DNA, the CDR3 is TGCGCCAGCAGCTTGGACAGGGTAGGGGAGACCCAGTACTTC. Its translation: CASSLDRVGETQYF.

V and J are TRBV19 and TRBJ1-6; 10 nucleotides line up with TRBD1. Germline trimming cut 5 bases from V and 6 bases from J; bases unmatched to any gene: 10. Per germline, CDR1 LNHDA and CDR2 SQIVND (reference sequence). CDR3 length: 17 amino acids. CDR3 region: CASSLIPGQGFNSPLHF. The CDR3 bases are TGTGCCAGTAGTCTTATCCCGGGACAGGGGTTTAATTCACCCCTCCACTTT.

The rearrangement uses TRBV29-1 and TRBJ2-5; D is unclear. The CDR3 contains 12 residues. V lost 2 bases to trimming and J lost 2 bases, with 6 bases between them. CDR1 SQVTM and CDR2 ANQGSEA come from the germline V gene. CDR3 DNA sequence: TGCAGCGTTGAATCTAGTCAAGAGACCCAGTACTTC. It is translated as CSVESSQETQYF.

The sample holds one count of this clone. This chain uses TRBV11-2 with TRBJ1-3; D uncertain. Germline loops: CDR1 SGHAT, CDR2 FQNNGV. The CDR3 consists of 18 residues. Trimming stripped 5 bases from V and 0 bases from J, with 20 bases between. The CDR3 DNA sequence: TGTGCCAGCAGCCCCCATAACCGGGTTGGTGACTCTGGAAACACCATATATTTT. Its protein product is CASSPHNRVGDSGNTIYF.

The chain joins TRBV6-4 to TRBJ1-2; the match to TRBD1 covers 10 bases. In germline, CDR1 is MRHNA, CDR2 SNTAGT. J was trimmed by 7 bases and V by 8 bases; bases with no gene match: 13. The CDR3 covers 15 residues. CDR3 DNA: TGTGCCAGCGCCACGACAGGGGGCTCGGTGTCTGGCTACACCTTC. It codes for CASATTGGSVSGYTF.

CDR3 residues: CASSPTIGTKNSYGYTF. CDR3 DNA sequence: TGTGCCAGCAGCCCAACAATCGGGACAAAGAATTCCTATGGCTACACCTTC. J is TRBJ1-2 and V is TRBV7-2; D is perhaps TRBD1 (6 bases). The V and J ends lost 5 bases and 4 bases respectively, with 23 bases between them. Germline V gene sequence: CDR1 SGHTA, CDR2 FQGNSA. This CDR3 has 17 amino acids. Full variable domain (missing parts from reference TRBV7-2 and TRBJ1-2): GAGVSQSPSNKVTEKGKDVELRCDPISGHTALYWYRQSLGQGLEFLIYFQGNSAPDKSGLPSDRFSAERTGGSVSTLTIQRTQQEDSAVYLCASSPTIGTKNSYGYTFGSGTRLTVV.

This rearrangement joins TRBV19 to TRBJ1-2, with D maybe TRBD1 (6 bases). Between the trimmed V and J ends, which lost 2 bases and 6 bases, there was a span of 16 bases. Germline assignment: CDR1 LNHDA and CDR2 SQIVND (reference sequence). CDR3 length: 15 residues. CDR3 residues: CASSITLTGLNGYTF. Here the CDR3 DNA reads TGTGCCAGTAGTATAACCCTAACAGGGCTGAATGGCTACACCTTC.

This chain uses TRBV11-2 with TRBJ1-3; no clear D gene. CDR1 and CDR2 from the germline V gene are SGHAT and FQNNGV. The CDR3 extends over 14 amino acids. Trimming shortened V by 2 bases and J by 2 bases, and 7 bases separated the two germline ends. This CDR3 reads CASSLSSAGNTIYF. In DNA, the CDR3 is TGTGCCAGCAGCTTATCGTCAGCTGGAAACACCATATATTTT.

V gene TRBV6-1 combines with J gene TRBJ2-7; 10 positions match TRBD2. Germline V gene sequence: CDR1 MNHNS, CDR2 SASEGT. There are 15 residues in the CDR3. V shed 1 base, J shed 4 bases, and the junction held 4 bases outside the gene matches. CDR3 in amino acids: CASSEGSGGPYEQYF. CDR3 in DNA: TGTGCCAGCAGTGAAGGTAGCGGGGGGCCTTACGAGCAGTACTTC.

The chain uses TRBV6-1 and TRBJ1-5; D is unclear. Trimming left V 3 bases short and J 4 bases short, with 7 bases between. CDR3 size: 13 residues. Germline V gene sequence: CDR1 MNHNS, CDR2 SASEGT. Here the CDR3 DNA reads TGTGCCAGCAGTGACAGGTCGAATCAGCCCCAGCATTTT. It is translated as CASSDRSNQPQHF.

The J gene is TRBJ2-7, the V gene TRBV12-3 or TRBV12-4; D ambiguous. The CDR3 runs 13 residues. V shed 3 bases and J shed 2 bases, with 8 bases lying between them. Here the CDR3 DNA reads TGTGCCAGCAGTTTTGCGGAGACCTACGAGCAGTACTTC. Amino acid sequence: CASSFAETYEQYF.

The chain combines TRBV5-1 with TRBJ2-6, with TRBD1 matching 7 bases. V shed 0 bases, J shed 2 bases, and the junction held 8 bases outside the gene matches. In germline, CDR1 is SGHRS, CDR2 YFSETQ. The CDR3 is made up of 18 amino acids. For the CDR3, the DNA is TGCGCCAGCAGCTTGGGACAGGGTATAGAGACTGGGGCCAACGTCCTGACTTTC. Residues: CASSLGQGIETGANVLTF. The complete variable domain, with remaining parts taken from reference TRBV5-1 and TRBJ2-6, reads KAGVTQTPRYLIKTRGQQVTLSCSPISGHRSVSWYQQTPGQGLQFLFEYFSETQRNKGNFPGRFSGRQFSNSRSEMNVSTLELGDSALYLCASSLGQGIETGANVLTFGAGSRLTVL.

V usage is TRBV10-1 and J usage is TRBJ1-1; D possibly corresponds to TRBD1 (5 bases). The V gene lost 5 bases and the J gene lost 7 bases, with 11 bases spanning the gap. This CDR3 contains 12 residues. Germline CDR1 and CDR2: WNHNN and SYGVQD (reference sequence). CDR3 coding DNA: TGCGCCAGCAGTAATGACAGAGGTGAAGCTTTCTTT. It translates to CASSNDRGEAFF.

This clone appeared once. V is TRBV4-2 and J is TRBJ1-5, with no clear D. The CDR3 is made up of 13 amino acids. Trimming took 0 bases from V and 3 from J, leaving 3 bases between them. Germline V gene sequence: CDR1 LGHNA, CDR2 YNFKEQ. CDR3 bases: TGTGCCAGCAGCCAAGATCTCAATCAGCCCCAGCATTTT. Its translation: CASSQDLNQPQHF.

J is TRBJ1-5 and V is TRBV10-3; 9 bases agree with TRBD1. The J segment lost 7 bases and the V segment lost 6 bases, leaving 13 bases of the junction unmatched. The V gene's germline CDR1 is ENHRY and CDR2 SYGVKD. This CDR3 comprises 16 residues. The CDR3 protein is CAISGESTGGSQPQHF. In DNA, the CDR3 is TGTGCCATCAGCGGCGAAAGCACAGGGGGCAGCCAGCCCCAGCATTTT.

This clone showed up just a few times. The chain couples TRBV7-9 to TRBJ1-2; D ambiguous. Per germline, CDR1 SEHNR and CDR2 FQNEAQ (reference sequence). Trimming left V 2 bases short and J 4 bases short, with 20 bases between. The CDR3 has 17 residues. The CDR3 is CASSLFTYTKTVYGYTF. The CDR3 coding sequence is TGTGCCAGCAGCTTATTCACTTACACGAAGACTGTCTATGGCTACACCTTC.

The rearrangement uses TRBV7-8 and TRBJ2-3, with D possibly TRBD2 on 7 matching bases. The germline V and J ends were trimmed by 5 bases and 3 bases, with 18 bases remaining between them. Germline CDR1 SGHVS, CDR2 FQNEAQ. CDR3 length equals 16 residues. CDR3 loop: CASSQGGGFSTDTQYF. The CDR3 nucleotides are TGTGCCAGCAGCCAAGGGGGAGGGTTTTCGACAGATACGCAGTATTTT.

The chain employs TRBV7-9 and TRBJ2-5, with TRBD1 matching 10 bases. Trimming took 6 bases from V and 5 from J; bases not matched to a gene: 12. There are 16 residues in the CDR3. Germline values: CDR1 SEHNR, CDR2 FQNEAQ (reference sequence). As DNA, the CDR3 is TGTGCCAGCAGATCTCCCGGGGGACAGGGGAGGGAGACCCAGTACTTC. Amino acids: CASRSPGGQGRETQYF.

This chain connects TRBV7-2 to TRBJ2-7; D might be TRBD1 (6 bases). The CDR3 runs 12 residues. The germline CDR1 and CDR2 sequences are SGHTA and FQGNSA. V dropped 4 bases and J dropped 3 bases, with 7 bases sitting between them. The CDR3 protein is CASSSGVYEQYF. The CDR3 DNA follows: TGTGCCAGCAGCTCAGGGGTCTACGAGCAGTACTTC. The full variable domain, its missing parts supplied by reference TRBV7-2 and TRBJ2-7, is GAGVSQSPSNKVTEKGKDVELRCDPISGHTALYWYRQSLGQGLEFLIYFQGNSAPDKSGLPSDRFSAERTGGSVSTLTIQRTQQEDSAVYLCASSSGVYEQYFGPGTRLTVT.